Listed below are T cell receptor beta chains from one sample, sequenced in a study of cytomegalovirus exposure and HLA in healthy donors. Data came from immunoSEQ multiplex PCR; TCRdb stores just in-frame clones and leaves some out. The data show 120,000 or so clones, over 70% seen once. Source material: PBMCs. The receptors shown here come from a woman aged 45-60 years in good health and CMV-seronegative. The conserved cysteine and the conserved F or W are not part of the CDR3 here. Fields, in order: J gene, D gene, V gene, CDR3 protein. D genes are given only for firm matches.

TRBJ2-1,-,TRBV11-2,ASSLVGGRGDNEQF
TRBJ1-1,TRBD1,TRBV10-3,AIRGQGEVTEAF
TRBJ1-4,TRBD1,TRBV28,ASSFPTGEEKLF
TRBJ1-1,TRBD1,TRBV29-1,SVSDREDTEAF
TRBJ2-7,-,TRBV28,ASSLLASTYEQY
TRBJ2-5,-,TRBV15,ATSRDSGQETQY
TRBJ1-2,-,TRBV6-5,ASSLDPDTDYGYT
TRBJ2-1,TRBD1,TRBV19,ASSIAADRGQF
TRBJ2-2,TRBD1,TRBV30,AWRGQVGAGELF
TRBJ1-1,-,TRBV30,AWKQGLDTEAF
TRBJ2-5,-,TRBV4-2,ASSQDSRGETQY
TRBJ2-7,TRBD1,TRBV5-1,ASSRRTGSSYEQY
TRBJ2-1,-,TRBV19,ASSPHSAYNEQF
TRBJ2-7,TRBD2,TRBV11-2,ASRYSFGGVSSYEQY
TRBJ2-3,TRBD2,TRBV27,ASSRKREMITDTQY
TRBJ2-7,-,TRBV6-4,ASSDSSYEQY